This T cell receptor beta chain was profiled in a study of spatial heterogeneity in lung cancer. Turning to the study itself: Within tumor regions, the number of TCR transcripts tracked closely with a T cell module score obtained from matched bulk RNA-seq. In the raw reads, each unique TCR and UMI combination was present more than ten times on average.

Germline lookup yields CDR1 SGHTA and CDR2 FQGNSA. V lost 6 bases to trimming and J lost 5 bases, with 11 bases between them. The CDR3 totals 13 residues. This clonotype was recorded at least ten times. Its matching antigen is unknown. TCRdb re-called the 5' RACE reads with MiXCR, one entry per CDR3 protein. The sample gives fewer than 6,000 distinct CDR3 sequences, about 5.3% of which show up once; around 25% is in the top ten. Stated time point: sample taken at primary tumor resection. Researchers sequenced whole RNA taken from tumor, nontumor lung or frozen PBMC without sorting. Study results and caveats: Tumor mutation counts were tracked by expanded intratumoral alpha and beta TCR counts.

The chain links TRBV7-2 to TRBJ2-1; the D gene is possibly TRBD1 (6 bases). This specimen consisted of lung tumor tissue, obtained at surgery. The receptor's source is a male donor with early-stage non-small cell lung cancer. The CDR3 spells CASSGQLDNEQFF. The CDR3, as DNA: TGTGCCAGCAGTGGACAGCTAGACAATGAGCAGTTCTTC.